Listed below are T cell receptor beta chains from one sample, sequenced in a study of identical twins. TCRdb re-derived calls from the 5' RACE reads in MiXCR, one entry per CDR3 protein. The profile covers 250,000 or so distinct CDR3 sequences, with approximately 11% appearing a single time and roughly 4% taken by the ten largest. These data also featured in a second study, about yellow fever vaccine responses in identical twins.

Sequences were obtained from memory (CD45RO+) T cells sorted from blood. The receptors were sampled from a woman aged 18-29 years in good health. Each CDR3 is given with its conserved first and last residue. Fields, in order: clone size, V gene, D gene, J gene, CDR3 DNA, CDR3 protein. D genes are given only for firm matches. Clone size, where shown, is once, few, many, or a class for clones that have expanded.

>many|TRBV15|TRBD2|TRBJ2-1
TGTGCCACCTCCGGGACTAGCGCCATCAATGAGCAGTTCTTC
CATSGTSAINEQFF
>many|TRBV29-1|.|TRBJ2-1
TGCAGCGTTGGGGGGACGTATGACAATGAGCAGTTCTTC
CSVGGTYDNEQFF
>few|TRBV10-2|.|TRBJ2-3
TGCGCCAGCAGTGAGTCGATCGGGGGCTTCACAGATACGCAGTATTTT
CASSESIGGFTDTQYF
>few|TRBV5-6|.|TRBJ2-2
TGTGCCAGCAGCCGTGGGAGGTCGCGGAATTCCGGGGAGCTGTTTTTT
CASSRGRSRNSGELFF
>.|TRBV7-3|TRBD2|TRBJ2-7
TGTGCCAGCAGCCCCGGGACTAGCGGGGGAACCTACGAGCAGTACTTC
CASSPGTSGGTYEQYF
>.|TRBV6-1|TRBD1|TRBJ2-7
TGTGCCAGCAGCCCCGGGACAGTCTACGAGCAGTACTTC
CASSPGTVYEQYF
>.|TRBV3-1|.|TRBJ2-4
TGTGCCAGCAAAAGGGGGTCCGCAAACATTCAGTACTTC
CASKRGSANIQYF
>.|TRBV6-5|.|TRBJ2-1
TGTGCCAGCAGTTACGTTTTAGGGGGGGCCGATGAGCAGTTCTTC
CASSYVLGGADEQFF
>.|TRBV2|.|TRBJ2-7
TGTGCCAGCAGTGAAGATGCACACCCATCCTACGAGCAGTACTTC
CASSEDAHPSYEQYF
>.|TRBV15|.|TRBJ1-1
TGTGCCACCAGCAGAGAGAGGTTAGAGGCCGGCGGAGCTTTCTTT
CATSRERLEAGGAFF
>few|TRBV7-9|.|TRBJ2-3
TGTGCCAGCAGCTTATTAGGGACGGCTGTATCTGATACGCAGTATTTT
CASSLLGTAVSDTQYF
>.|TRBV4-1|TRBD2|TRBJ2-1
TGCGCCAGCAGCCAAGTGAATAGCGGGGGCCCCCTGAATGAGCAGTTCTTC
CASSQVNSGGPLNEQFF
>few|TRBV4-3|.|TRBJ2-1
TGCGCCAGCAGCCAAGATTGGGACGGGAGCTCCTACAATGAGCAGTTCTTC
CASSQDWDGSSYNEQFF
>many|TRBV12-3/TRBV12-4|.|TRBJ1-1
TGTGCCAGCAGCCCGGGGGGGGGTATGAACACTGAAGCTTTCTTT
CASSPGGGMNTEAFF
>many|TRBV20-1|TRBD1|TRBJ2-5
TGCAGTGCTAGAGATGAATCCCAGGGGGATTCCCGCACCCAGTACTTC
CSARDESQGDSRTQYF
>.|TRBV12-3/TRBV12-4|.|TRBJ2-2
TGTGCCAGCAGTCCAGGGTTTTGGGAGCTGTTTTTT
CASSPGFWELFF
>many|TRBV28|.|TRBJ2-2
TGTGCCAGCAGTATAGGGCTAGCCGATAACACCGGGGAGCTGTTTTTT
CASSIGLADNTGELFF
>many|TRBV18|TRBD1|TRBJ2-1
TGTGCCAGCTCCTCCGGGACAGGGGGCCCCAATGAGCAGTTCTTC
CASSSGTGGPNEQFF
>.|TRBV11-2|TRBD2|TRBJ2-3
TGTGCCAGCAGCGCCCGCCCGCTAGCGGGGGGCGATACGCAGTATTTT
CASSARPLAGGDTQYF
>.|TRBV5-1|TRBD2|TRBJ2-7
TGCGCCAGCAGCTTTGGTTTATCCGGGGGGTCCTACGAGCAGTACTTC
CASSFGLSGGSYEQYF
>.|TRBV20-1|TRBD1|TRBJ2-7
TGCAGTGCTGGCTTTACCCGGACAGGGGGACAGCAGTACTTC
CSAGFTRTGGQQYF
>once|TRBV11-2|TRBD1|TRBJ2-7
TGTGCCAGCAGCTTAGTGGGACAGAACGAGCAGTACTTC
CASSLVGQNEQYF
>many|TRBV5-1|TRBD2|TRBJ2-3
TGCGCCAGCAGCCCAGGGACTAGCGGGAGGAATACGCAGTATTTT
CASSPGTSGRNTQYF
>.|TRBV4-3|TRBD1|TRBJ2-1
TGCGCCAGCAGCAAAGCCCGGGACAGCTCGTACAATGAGCAGTTCTTC
CASSKARDSSYNEQFF
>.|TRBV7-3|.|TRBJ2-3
TGTGCCAGCAGTCCGCTCACTTTTAGCACAGATACGCAGTATTTT
CASSPLTFSTDTQYF
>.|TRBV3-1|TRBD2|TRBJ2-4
TGTGCCAGCAGCCCCCGGACTAGCGGGAGTGCCAAAAACATTCAGTACTTC
CASSPRTSGSAKNIQYF
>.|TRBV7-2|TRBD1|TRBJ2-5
TGTGCCAGCAGCTTAATAGGACAGGGGGCGTGGGAGACCCAGTACTTC
CASSLIGQGAWETQYF
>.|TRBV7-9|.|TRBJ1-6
TGTGCCAGCAGAGATGTGCACTTT
CASRDVHF
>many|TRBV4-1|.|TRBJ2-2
TGCGCCAGCAGCCTAAGACAGGAATCTGGGGAGCTGTTTTTT
CASSLRQESGELFF
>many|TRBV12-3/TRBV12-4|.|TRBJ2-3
TGTGCCAGCAGTTTACGGATGGGAGAACAGGGACCAGATACGCAGTATTTT
CASSLRMGEQGPDTQYF
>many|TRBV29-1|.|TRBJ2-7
TGCAGCGTTGAAAATCCCGGCGAGCAGTACTTC
CSVENPGEQYF
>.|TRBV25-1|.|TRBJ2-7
TGTGCCAGCAGTGAGTTGCAGGAGCAGTACTTC
CASSELQEQYF
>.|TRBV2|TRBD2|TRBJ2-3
TGTGCCAGCAGCCCAGCGGGGGCGAAAACAGATACGCAGTATTTT
CASSPAGAKTDTQYF
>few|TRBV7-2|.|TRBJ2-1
TGTGCCAGCACCCCCGAATTAGGGGGGTACCATGAGCAGTTCTTC
CASTPELGGYHEQFF
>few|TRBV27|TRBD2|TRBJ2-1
TGTGCCAGCAGTTTAGCGGGAGGGAACAACAATGAGCAGTTCTTC
CASSLAGGNNNEQFF
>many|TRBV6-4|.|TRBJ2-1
TGTGCCAGCAGCCCGGGACTTTCGCCCTCCAATGAGCAGTTCTTC
CASSPGLSPSNEQFF
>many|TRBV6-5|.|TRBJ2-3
TGTGCCAGCAGCAGGGCGAATACGCAGTATTTT
CASSRANTQYF
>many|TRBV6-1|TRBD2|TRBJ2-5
TGTGCCAGCAGAAAACAAACTAGCGGGGCTAAGGAGACCCAGTACTTC
CASRKQTSGAKETQYF
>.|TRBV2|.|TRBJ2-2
TGTGCCAGCACCCGTGGGGGTTCGAACACCGGGGAGCTGTTTTTT
CASTRGGSNTGELFF
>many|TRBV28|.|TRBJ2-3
TGTGCCAGCAGTTCACCCGGACAGAGGGACCCAGATACGCAGTATTTT
CASSSPGQRDPDTQYF
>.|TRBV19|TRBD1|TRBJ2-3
TGTGCCAGTAGCCTAAGCGGACAGGCGGGCACAGATACGCAGTATTTT
CASSLSGQAGTDTQYF
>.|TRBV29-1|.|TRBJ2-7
TGCAGCGTTGAAGCACCGAACTACGAGCAGTACTTC
CSVEAPNYEQYF
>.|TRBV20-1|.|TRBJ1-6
TGCAGTGCTAGGCAAGGGCAAGGAAATTCACCCCTCCACTTT
CSARQGQGNSPLHF
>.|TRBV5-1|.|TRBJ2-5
TGCGCCAGCAGCCACAGGGTCGAAGAGACCCAGTACTTC
CASSHRVEETQYF
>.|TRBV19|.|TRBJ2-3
TGTGCCAGTAGTAACCCGCGGTGGCAGTATTTT
CASSNPRWQYF